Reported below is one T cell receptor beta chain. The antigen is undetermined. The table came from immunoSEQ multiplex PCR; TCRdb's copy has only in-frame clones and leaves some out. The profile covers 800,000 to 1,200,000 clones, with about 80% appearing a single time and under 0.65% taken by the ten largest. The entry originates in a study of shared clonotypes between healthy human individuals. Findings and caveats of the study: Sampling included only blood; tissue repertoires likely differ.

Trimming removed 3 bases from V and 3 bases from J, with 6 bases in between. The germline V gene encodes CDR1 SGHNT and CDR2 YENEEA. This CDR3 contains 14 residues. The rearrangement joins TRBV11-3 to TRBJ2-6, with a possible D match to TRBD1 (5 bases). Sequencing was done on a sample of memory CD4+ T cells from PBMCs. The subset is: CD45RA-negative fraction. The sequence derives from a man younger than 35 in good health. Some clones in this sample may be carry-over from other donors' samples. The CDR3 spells CASSLGRGANVLTF. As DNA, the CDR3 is TGTGCCAGCAGCTTGGGGCGTGGGGCCAACGTCCTGACTTTC.